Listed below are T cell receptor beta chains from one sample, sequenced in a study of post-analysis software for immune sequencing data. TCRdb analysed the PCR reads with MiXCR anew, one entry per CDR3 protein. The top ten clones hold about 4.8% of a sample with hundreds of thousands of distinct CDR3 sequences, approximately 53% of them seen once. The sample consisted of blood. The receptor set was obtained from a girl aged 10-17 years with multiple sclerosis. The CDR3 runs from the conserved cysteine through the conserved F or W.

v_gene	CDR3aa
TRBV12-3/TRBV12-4	CASSLSVGTEAFF
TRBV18	CASSPTTATYEQYF
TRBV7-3	CASSLVGSSSYNEQFF
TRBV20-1	CSASRSSGRQETQYF
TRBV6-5	CASSNTGGASNEKLFF
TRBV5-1	CASSSKTRATDTQYF
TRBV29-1	CSVAGRLTVGYTF
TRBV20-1	CSAWTGGDSPLHF
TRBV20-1	CSARASSGRRDEQFF
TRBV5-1	CASSPTGGETEYF
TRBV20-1	CSARPTSGGPQETQYF
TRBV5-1	CASSLAGTSGGRNRPEQYF
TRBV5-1	CASSLEPIFYGYTF
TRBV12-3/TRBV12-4	CASSFRTSGVLVETQYF